This entry lists 18 T cell receptor beta chains sequenced from one sample in a study of OX40 agonist ivuxolimab in advanced cancers. Only in-frame clones appear in the TCRdb table, and some are missing; sequencing was by immunoSEQ multiplex PCR. The repertoire holds approximately 50,000 clones, 75% to 90% seen once, with around 15% in the top ten. The input for sequencing was CD4+ or CD8+ T cells sorted from blood, taken in a trial of the OX40 agonist ivuxolimab. The receptors shown here come from an adult with an advanced solid tumor such as melanoma, head and neck, liver or kidney cancer.

The chain uses TRBV29-1 and TRBJ1-2, with 8 bases lining up with TRBD1. This CDR3 contains 15 residues. CDR1 SQVTM and CDR2 ANQGSEA come from the germline V gene. The J segment lost 3 bases and the V segment lost 1 base, leaving 7 bases of the junction unmatched. The CDR3 spells CSVEAWTGPYYGYTF. DNA for the CDR3: TGCAGCGTTGAAGCGTGGACAGGGCCCTACTATGGCTACACCTTC. The complete variable domain, with remaining parts taken from reference TRBV29-1 and TRBJ1-2, reads SAVISQKPSRDICQRGTSLTIQCQVDSQVTMMFWYRQQPGQSLTLIATANQGSEATYESGFVIDKFPISRPNLTFSTLTVSNMSPEDSSIYLCSVEAWTGPYYGYTFGSGTRLTVV.

V gene TRBV9 combines with J gene TRBJ2-3, with D unresolved. There are 15 residues in the CDR3. Trimming removed 0 bases from V and 0 bases from J, with 8 bases in between. Germline V gives CDR1 SGDLS, CDR2 YYNGEE. The DNA for the CDR3 is TGTGCCAGCAGCGTAGCGGTCGATAGCACAGATACGCAGTATTTT. It encodes CASSVAVDSTDTQYF.

The chain joins TRBV5-4 to TRBJ2-5, with 11 positions matching TRBD2. Germline-derived CDR1 and CDR2 are SGHNT and YYREEE (reference sequence). This CDR3 has 16 residues. Unmatched junction bases numbered 8, after V lost 2 bases and J lost 5 bases. CDR3 loop: CASSFLTSGAGETQYF. In DNA, the CDR3 is TGTGCCAGCAGCTTCCTGACTAGCGGGGCCGGGGAGACCCAGTACTTC.

This chain connects TRBV30 to TRBJ1-3; D gene ambiguous. Trimming shortened V by 2 bases and J by 3 bases, and 14 bases separated the two germline ends. This CDR3 has 15 residues. The germline CDR1 and CDR2 sequences are GTSNPN and SVGIG (reference sequence). The DNA of the CDR3 is TGTGCCTGGAGTCTCCCGGTATGGGGTGGAAACACCATATATTTT. Residues: CAWSLPVWGGNTIYF.

V and J are TRBV12-5 and TRBJ2-3; D not certain. Trimming shortened V by 3 bases and J by 6 bases, and 4 bases separated the two germline ends. This CDR3 spans 11 amino acids. Germline-derived CDR1 and CDR2 are LGHNT and FRNRAP. Here the CDR3 reads CASGLGDTQYF. The CDR3 region has the DNA TGTGCTAGTGGTTTAGGGGATACGCAGTATTTT.

This clone has just one count. The V call is TRBV7-2, the J call TRBJ2-5, with 7 bases identical to TRBD2. CDR1 and CDR2 (germline): SGHTA, FQGNSA. V was clipped by 1 base and J by 9 bases; unmatched bases: 2. The CDR3 has 12 amino acids. Here the CDR3 reads CASSLVGGAQYF. CDR3 nucleotides: TGTGCCAGCAGCTTAGTTGGGGGGGCCCAGTACTTC.

This clone was found a few times. The chain links TRBV4-3 to TRBJ2-1; D is perhaps TRBD2 (5 bases). This CDR3 has 16 amino acids. CDR1 LGHNA and CDR2 YSLEER come from the germline V gene. The V end was cut by 2 bases, the J end by 4 bases, with 15 bases between. CDR3 loop: CASSQTWTEPYNEQFF. For the CDR3, the DNA is TGCGCCAGCAGCCAAACCTGGACTGAGCCTTACAATGAGCAGTTCTTC.

This chain joins TRBV29-1 and TRBJ2-1; D is possibly TRBD1 or TRBD2 (6 bases each). The CDR3 has 13 residues. V was pared by 7 bases and J by 4 bases, with 14 bases between. CDR1 is SQVTM, CDR2 ANQGSEA, per germline. The CDR3 bases are TGCAGCGCGGAGGGGGTTACGTACAATGAGCAGTTCTTC. Its translation is CSAEGVTYNEQFF.

The rearrangement links TRBV7-8 to TRBJ2-2; maybe TRBD2 (5 bases). The CDR3 totals 15 residues. The germline CDR1 and CDR2 sequences are SGHVS and FQNEAQ. Trimming took 1 base from V and 0 from J, leaving 6 bases between them. The CDR3 DNA reads TGTGCCAGCAGCTTAGGAGGGTCGAACACCGGGGAGCTGTTTTTT. Residues: CASSLGGSNTGELFF. The full variable domain, in which reference TRBV7-8 and TRBJ2-2 provide the parts outside the CDR3, is GAGVSQSPRYKVAKRGQDVALRCDPISGHVSLFWYQQALGQGPEFLTYFQNEAQLDKSGLPSDRFFAERPEGSVSTLKIQRTQQEDSAVYLCASSLGGSNTGELFFGEGSRLTVL.

The V and J genes are TRBV7-8 and TRBJ1-6; D possibly corresponds to TRBD1 (5 bases). V shed 1 base and J shed 8 bases, with 12 bases lying between them. This CDR3 spans 15 amino acids. Germline lookup yields CDR1 SGHVS and CDR2 FQNEAQ. This CDR3 reads CASSLEGTDYSPLHF. For the CDR3, the DNA is TGTGCCAGCAGCTTAGAGGGGACTGATTATTCACCCCTCCACTTT.

The gene calls are TRBV5-6 and TRBJ2-7, with 7 bases aligning to TRBD2. V trimming: 0 bases; J trimming: 2 bases; junction bases outside the gene matches: 2. This CDR3 is 14 amino acids long. Per the germline V gene, CDR1 is SGHDT and CDR2 is YYEEEE. CDR3: CASSLVGLAYEQYF. The CDR3 DNA sequence: TGTGCCAGCAGCTTGGTTGGACTAGCCTACGAGCAGTACTTC.

The chain carries TRBV7-3 and TRBJ2-1; D remains unclear. The ends were cut back, 1 base at V and 2 bases at J, with 6 bases in the middle. Germline CDR1 reads SGHTA; CDR2 reads FQGTGA. The CDR3 has 14 residues. The CDR3 sequence is CASSLSPTYNEQFF. Here the CDR3 DNA reads TGTGCCAGCAGCTTAAGTCCTACCTACAATGAGCAGTTCTTC.

The chain is built from TRBV6-4 and TRBJ2-3, with 10 bases identical to TRBD1. Trimming at V came to 2 bases and at J to 4 bases, leaving 0 bases not matched to a gene. This CDR3 is built from 14 residues. Germline V gene sequence: CDR1 MRHNA, CDR2 SNTAGT. CDR3 coding DNA: TGTGCCAGCAGTGACGGGACAGGGGCAGATACGCAGTATTTT. It is translated as CASSDGTGADTQYF.

This chain joins TRBV4-2 and TRBJ1-1, with D perhaps matching TRBD1 (6 bases). The CDR3 covers 15 residues. V lost 3 bases and J 10 bases, leaving 21 bases between the germline ends. Per the germline V gene, CDR1 is LGHNA and CDR2 is YNFKEQ. The CDR3 sequence is CASSHEGGQLSRAFF. The CDR3 DNA is TGTGCCAGCAGCCACGAAGGAGGACAGCTAAGTCGAGCTTTCTTT.

This clone is a singleton in its sample. The chain couples TRBV19 to TRBJ2-7; D possibly uses TRBD1 or TRBD2 (5 bases each). Per the germline V gene, CDR1 is LNHDA and CDR2 is SQIVND (reference sequence). Between the trimmed V and J ends, which lost 9 bases and 6 bases, there was a span of 18 bases. The CDR3 has 13 residues. CDR3 nucleotides: TGTGCCAGCGCCCCCTCCCGGGGCGTCGAGCAGTACTTC. Amino acids: CASAPSRGVEQYF.

V usage is TRBV10-3 and J usage is TRBJ2-2; no definite D call. Between the trimmed V and J ends, which lost 2 bases and 7 bases, there was a span of 11 bases. This CDR3 contains 14 residues. CDR1 is ENHRY, CDR2 SYGVKD, per germline. The CDR3 here is CAISEPDISGELFF. CDR3 bases: TGTGCCATCAGTGAGCCCGACATAAGCGGGGAGCTGTTTTTT.

This clone is a singleton in its sample. V is TRBV29-1 and J is TRBJ1-1; the D gene is possibly TRBD1 (5 bases). Germline V gives CDR1 SQVTM, CDR2 ANQGSEA. Between the trimmed V and J ends, which lost 7 bases and 9 bases, there was a span of 24 bases. The CDR3 runs 14 residues. The CDR3 is CSAQEGTGGIKAFF. The CDR3 nucleotides are TGCAGCGCCCAAGAGGGGACTGGCGGGATAAAAGCTTTCTTT.

The table lists this clone with a few counts. This chain links TRBV7-2 with TRBJ1-2, with 10 bases fitting TRBD1. The V gene end was trimmed by 6 bases and the J gene end by 6 bases; junction bases not matched to a gene: 13. Germline assignment: CDR1 SGHTA and CDR2 FQGNSA. The CDR3 consists of 16 residues. This chain's CDR3 is CASRIPPGQGLDGYTF. DNA for the CDR3: TGTGCCAGCAGAATACCCCCGGGACAGGGGCTCGATGGCTACACCTTC.